The T cell receptor (beta chain) described here comes from a study of cytomegalovirus exposure and HLA in healthy donors (dated by TCRdb to about 2017). Broadly, across the study: According to an earlier analysis of 587 of the donors, about 179 million T cells yielded 120 million or so unique TCR beta sequences and about 300 Gb of sequence data. Roughly 300 gigabases of sequencing data and approximately 84 million unique TCR sequences were included in an early release covering roughly 600 HLA-typed donors. The genetic ancestry cluster associated with self-reported Caucasian donors included 65% to 90% of the roughly 390 genotyped donors. The study aimed to test whether signatures of past pathogen exposure could be identified by cataloging public T cell receptors. The study profiled the T cell repertoires of hundreds of subjects by immunosequencing and related them to cytomegalovirus serostatus. A separate validation cohort of about 110 different subjects was used in addition to the 666-subject first cohort. High-throughput TCR immunosequencing, statistical association of individual TCRs with disease status, and machine learning were combined to predict cytomegalovirus infection status. A later analysis re-analyzed previously published TCR beta repertoires from 550 to 700 donors and added high-resolution HLA genotyping to study TCR occurrence patterns. Rather than drawing on any new phenotypic data, the later analysis identified candidate immune exposures from TCR beta sequences and the way those sequences occurred across donors. An earlier analysis of approximately 640 of the donors applied high-throughput TCR beta sequencing to assess whether each TCR beta V gene segment acted as functional or pseudogenic. Donor age, sex, ethnicity and CMV serostatus were collected together with the repertoire data. A later genetic analysis took genome-wide SNP genotypes for about three fifths of the 666 donors and used that subset as a discovery cohort. Every repertoire in the discovery cohort had been generated on one and the same sequencing platform. Both class I and class II loci were covered by HLA typing, at four-digit resolution. Typing coverage differed by locus: A, B, C, DRB1 and DQB1 were typed in roughly 620-630 donors, DQA1 in 500 to 550, DPA1 in some 570, and DPB1 in just under 480. Because of strong linkage in the cohort, five DR-DQ haplotypes were treated as single units for association and clustering. Among 398 genotyped donors of the cohort, an average of approximately 250,000 unique TCR beta nucleotide sequences were sequenced per donor, approximately 20% of them non-productive. What the work shows at the level of the full study, not this receptor alone: A few of the identified cytomegalovirus-associated TCR beta chains were confirmed in vitro to be specific for cytomegalovirus antigens. Compared with the roughly 700-donor mean, donors in an Asian-associated ancestry cluster had fewer N-insertions in productive TCRs, according to a later genetic analysis. Immune exposure information for the cohort was limited to CMV serostatus. A total of fewer than 200 TCR beta chains were listed by the study as associated with cytomegalovirus. Correlated functional status among segregating V segments might be attributable to linkage disequilibrium, but an unknown experimental factor could not be ruled out. Because some donors lacked HLA typing at each locus, the association tests relied only on the typed subset. Most TCR sequences were observed very rarely across donors, whereas some public TCRs were present in many individuals. The authors suggested that the approach could potentially be generalized to other disease states and immunological phenotypes. According to a later analysis, most CMV-associated TCR beta chains appeared to be HLA-restricted, and the HLA associations seemed to be driven largely by CMV exposure. An earlier analysis of 587 of the donors showed that most TCR beta V segments appeared in productive rearrangements either about 87% or about 30% of the time, which broadly matched IMGT annotations. The cohort was sequenced for TCR beta chains only, and without alpha or paired-chain data the features that could be detected were limited. A later genetic analysis associated a missense DCLRE1C variant with V-gene and J-gene trimming of TCR beta chains, and an independent cohort replicated the association. In a later analysis, several top co-occurrence clusters were reported to appear linked to parvovirus B19, influenza, CMV and Epstein-Barr virus. A cluster of highly shared sequence variants was judged likely to represent a technical artifact of the sequencing pipeline. Strong co-occurrence of HLA alleles, especially DR and DQ, made assigning TCR associations to individual alleles difficult. The 87-base-pair reads could not distinguish some IMGT-functional V segments, including TRBV6-2 and TRBV6-3, so those segments were excluded. Sequencing depth was assumed to be roughly uniform across donors in the presence/absence analyses, though that assumption may not hold. A further reported finding was that TCR beta sequences accurately predicted the HLA-A and HLA-B alleles for most subjects in the first cohort. In a later analysis, the rate of TCR association differed among HLA loci, with DRB1 alleles having the most associated TCRs and HLA-C alleles having the fewest. At a false discovery rate of 0.05, a later analysis linked some 17,000 TCR beta sequences to specific HLA alleles. Cytomegalovirus status was reported to be diagnosed by the classifier with high specificity and sensitivity in both the original and validation cohorts. Because counts were too low, 15 to 20 rarely observed V segments, including chromosome 9 orphons, were excluded from the earlier analysis of around 640 of the donors. A later analysis found that HLA-associated TCR beta chains were more clonally expanded and had lower generation probabilities than equally common non-associated chains.

Based on the germline V gene (reference sequence), the CDR1 and CDR2 sequences are SEHNR and FQNEAQ. The CDR3 contains 16 residues, cysteine and phenylalanine counted. The retained sequence is limited to the CDR3, 48 bases, with the frame set at the first base. Germline trimming amounts to 5 bases on V and 8 bases on J, with 14 as the count of junction bases outside the gene matches. Comments on this clone: It lacks a known antigen.

The library was built by means of the immunoSEQ multiplex PCR assay. For the multiplex PCR, a mixture combining 60 forward primers for TCR Vbeta segments and 13 reverse primers for TCR Jbeta segments was used. The CDR3 region of rearranged TCR beta genes was amplified from genomic DNA with a multiplex PCR assay. Amplified TCR beta libraries were sequenced as 87-base-pair reads on the Illumina HiSeq System. The source study handled its data this way. In a later analysis, 80 million or so unique TCR beta chains were counted across the 500 to 850 repertoires, and approximately 9.9 million of these chains were shared by at least two donors. Raw reads were error-corrected and collapsed into unique sequences by a nearest-neighbor algorithm in which closely related sequences were merged to remove PCR and sequencing errors. Alignment of CDR3 sequences to IMGT reference sequences was used to assign V, D and J gene segments. For a sequence to be retained, at least a six-nucleotide match to both a V gene segment and a J gene segment was required. A rearrangement was called productive if the CDR3 had no stop codons and remained in frame with V and J, and every other rearrangement was called non-productive. Following IMGT convention, CDR3 was defined as the stretch from the second conserved V-encoded cysteine up to the conserved J-encoded phenylalanine. The earlier analysis of around 640 of the donors excluded sequences that lacked an unambiguous match to a single V gene segment. In an earlier analysis of 587 of the donors, V segments were called functional above 56.7% productive rearrangements and were called segregating when the between-donor standard deviation exceeded 5%. A statistical classification framework was built for diagnosing cytomegalovirus status from the catalog of TCR beta chain sequences. A later analysis assigned V and J genes by comparing TCR nucleotide sequences with IMGT/GENE-DB human TR gene sequences. A later analysis assigned CDR3 sequences and most-parsimonious VDJ recombination scenarios with the TCRdist pipeline. In a later analysis, every TCR beta chain was defined by the combination of its CDR3 amino acid sequence and its V-gene family, and reads without a unique V-gene family were dropped. In a later analysis, several hundred highly shared, low-generation-probability nucleotide sequences were removed to address suspected cross-contamination and a sequencing artifact. For each public chain, a later analysis derived a clonal expansion index from normalized ranks of inferred template counts within each repertoire. In a later analysis, generation probabilities were computed using a VDJ recombination model fitted to out-of-frame rearrangements, and the results were checked against IGoR. Hypergeometric tests were used in a later analysis to score TCR-TCR, TCR-HLA and TCR-CMV co-occurrence, with a repertoire-size bias correction applied to the TCR pairs. In a later analysis, false discovery rates were estimated by permuting HLA or CMV assignments 20 times. In a later analysis, co-occurring TCRs were grouped using DBSCAN, and TCRdist sequence similarity was added for clustering within HLA-allele-positive subsets. Repertoires with fewer than 30,000 or more than 120,000 public chains, plus five repertoires with anomalous nucleotide sharing, were excluded from co-occurrence clustering. TCRdb took this table from immuneACCESS and kept in-frame rearrangements with V and J called. Such tables lack part of the clones; where checked against another copy, unresolved V genes explain under half of the gap, and the rest is unexplained. V, J and clone size reflect that table, while D and trimming were determined from the DNA. The sample table holds around 100,000 clones. The ten largest clones add up to around 3.2% of the sample.

The cohort was made up of around 720 healthy bone marrow donors. At the time of sampling, every cohort member was nominally healthy, though immune exposures that went unrecorded were likely present. The donor was CMV seronegative and belonged to the group of over 300 seronegative cohort members. Every donor gave a peripheral blood sample, and the peripheral blood mononuclear cells from that sample were used for TCR beta sequencing. The Qiagen DNeasy Blood Extraction Kit was used to extract genomic DNA from the blood cell samples. The chain links TRBV7-9 with TRBJ2-1, and TRBD2 matches 8 of the central bases. Sequencing was performed on PBMCs. The TCR was taken from a man aged 35-49 years in good health and CMV-seronegative. In nucleotide form, the sequence is TGTGCCAGCAGCCGCGTGATTCGGGGGGGCGGCGATGAGCAGTTCTTC. This codes for CASSRVIRGGGDEQFF.